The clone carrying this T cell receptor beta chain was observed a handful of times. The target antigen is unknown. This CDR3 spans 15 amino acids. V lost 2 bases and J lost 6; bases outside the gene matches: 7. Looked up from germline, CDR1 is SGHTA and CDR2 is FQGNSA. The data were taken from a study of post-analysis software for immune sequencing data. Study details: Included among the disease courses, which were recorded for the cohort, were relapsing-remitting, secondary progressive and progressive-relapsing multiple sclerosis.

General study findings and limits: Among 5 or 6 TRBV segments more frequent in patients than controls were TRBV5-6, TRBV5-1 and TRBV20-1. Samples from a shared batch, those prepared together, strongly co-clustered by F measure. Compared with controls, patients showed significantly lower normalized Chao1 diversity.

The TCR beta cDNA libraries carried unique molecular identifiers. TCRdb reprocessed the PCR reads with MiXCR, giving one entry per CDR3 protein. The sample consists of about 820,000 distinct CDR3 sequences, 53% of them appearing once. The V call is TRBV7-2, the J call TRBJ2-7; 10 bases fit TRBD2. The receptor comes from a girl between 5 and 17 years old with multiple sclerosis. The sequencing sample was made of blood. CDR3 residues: CASSLLAGASGEQYF. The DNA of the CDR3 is TGTGCCAGCAGCTTACTAGCGGGAGCCTCTGGCGAGCAGTACTTC.